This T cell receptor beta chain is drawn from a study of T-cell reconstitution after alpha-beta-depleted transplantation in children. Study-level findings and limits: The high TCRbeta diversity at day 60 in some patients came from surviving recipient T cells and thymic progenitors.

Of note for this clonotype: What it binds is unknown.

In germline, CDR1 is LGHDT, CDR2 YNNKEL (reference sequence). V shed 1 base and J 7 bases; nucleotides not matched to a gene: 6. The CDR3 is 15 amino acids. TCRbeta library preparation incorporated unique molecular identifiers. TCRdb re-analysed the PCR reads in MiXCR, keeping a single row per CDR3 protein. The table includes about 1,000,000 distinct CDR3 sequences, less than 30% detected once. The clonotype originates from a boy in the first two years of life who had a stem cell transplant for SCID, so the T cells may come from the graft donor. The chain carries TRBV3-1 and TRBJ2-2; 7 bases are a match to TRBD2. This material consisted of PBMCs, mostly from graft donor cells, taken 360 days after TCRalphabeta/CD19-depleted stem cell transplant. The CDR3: CASSQGSGGNGELFF. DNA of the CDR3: TGTGCCAGCAGCCAAGGATCCGGGGGGAACGGGGAGCTGTTTTTT.